The clone carrying this TCR beta chain showed up just a few times. This specimen belongs to a study of T-cell reconstitution after alpha-beta-depleted transplantation in children. The CDR3 is made up of 15 amino acids. Deletions cut 3 bases from V and 0 bases from J, with 9 bases between. The germline V gene has CDR1 MNHEY and CDR2 SMNVEV (reference sequence). Unique molecular identifiers were incorporated during preparation of the TCRbeta library. TCRdb processed the PCR reads anew with MiXCR; each CDR3 protein has one entry. The sample includes roughly 300,000 distinct CDR3 sequences, about 9.3% of them seen just once.

The sequenced sample was PBMCs from the stem cell graft donor, obtained from the stem cell graft. The TCR sequence derives from a human donor who donated a stem cell graft to a child with acute lymphoblastic leukemia. The rearrangement joins TRBV27 to TRBJ1-5; D gene uncertain. This chain's CDR3 is CASSFTGYSNQPQHF. The DNA for the CDR3 is TGTGCCAGCAGTTTTACCGGATATAGCAATCAGCCCCAGCATTTT.